This TCR beta chain was captured by sequencing in a study of cytomegalovirus exposure and HLA in healthy donors. Trimming took 6 bases from V and 5 from J, leaving 7 bases between them. Germline V CDR1 and CDR2: SGHNT, YENEEA. This CDR3 has 11 residues. 13 Jbeta primers and 60 Vbeta primers were used for the PCR. Method: immunoSEQ multiplex PCR; TCRdb's copy keeps in-frame clones and lacks some. Its table records just over 80,000 clones. Sample: PBMCs. V and J are TRBV11-3 and TRBJ2-5; D gene unclear. The source of this sequence is a woman in her thirties in good health and CMV-seronegative. The CDR3 here is CASRRVETQYF. CDR3 nucleotide sequence: TGTGCCAGCAGACGAGTGGAGACCCAGTACTTC.